This entry describes one T cell receptor (beta chain). Use of 60 Vbeta and 13 Jbeta primers characterized the PCR. Some clones are missing from TCRdb's copy, which holds only in-frame ones; the method was immunoSEQ multiplex PCR. The sample lists 100,000 or so clones; roughly 83% were seen once. This entry is derived from a study of cytomegalovirus exposure and HLA in healthy donors. Study-wide background: About 85 million unique TCR sequences came from HLA-typed donors in an early release.

The sequenced sample consisted of PBMCs. The clonotype was recovered from a man aged 35 to 55 in good health and CMV-seronegative.

CDR3 nucleotides: TGTGCCAGCAGCTTGGGACTAGCTGTAGCCAAAAACATTCAGTACTTC. Its protein is CASSLGLAVAKNIQYF. V gene TRBV5-4 combines with J gene TRBJ2-4; TRBD2 matches 7 bases. V lost 0 bases, J lost 0 bases, and 3 bases stayed unmatched. Germline-derived CDR1 and CDR2 are SGHNT and YYREEE (reference sequence). CDR3 length equals 16 residues.